These 5 T cell receptor beta chains originate from one sample sequenced in a study of T cell changes during pregnancy in multiple sclerosis. Some clones are missing from TCRdb's copy, which holds only in-frame ones; the method was immunoSEQ multiplex PCR. The table has 30,000 to 45,000 clones, about 90% seen once. Sequenced here: CD4+ T cells from peripheral blood mononuclear cells, sampled after pregnancy. Receptors originate from a female donor with multiple sclerosis, enrolled in a pregnancy study.

DNA for the CDR3: TGTGCCAGCAGTTTCGGACTGACCGGGAGCTCCTACGAGCAGTACTTC. Its translation: CASSFGLTGSSYEQYF. The chain carries TRBV6-6 and TRBJ2-7, with a tentative D call TRBD2 (6 bases). The CDR3 loop spans 16 amino acids. Germline loops: CDR1 MNHNY, CDR2 SVGAGI (reference sequence). The ends were cut back, 4 bases at V and 0 bases at J, with 16 bases in the middle.

This sequence joins TRBV4-3 and TRBJ2-1, with 7 nucleotides matching TRBD2. In germline, CDR1 is LGHNA, CDR2 YSLEER. V shed 1 base and J 9 bases; nucleotides not matched to a gene: 9. The CDR3 totals 15 residues. Here the CDR3 reads CASSQGGGLTREQFF. The CDR3 DNA follows: TGCGCCAGCAGCCAAGGCGGGGGACTAACGCGTGAGCAGTTCTTC.

The V and J genes are TRBV30 and TRBJ1-4, with no clear D. Germline CDR1 GTSNPN, CDR2 SVGIG (reference sequence). The V end lost 3 bases, the J end lost 6 bases, and 14 bases lay between the germline ends. The CDR3 totals 14 residues. DNA for the CDR3: TGTGCCTGGAGGACGGCCCAACGGGATGAAAAACTGTTTTTT. Translating gives CAWRTAQRDEKLFF. The full variable domain, its missing parts supplied by reference TRBV30 and TRBJ1-4, is SQTIHQWPATLVQPVGSPLSLECTVEGTSNPNLYWYRQAAGRGLQLLFYSVGIGQISSEVPQNLSASRPQDRQFILSSKKLLLSDSGFYLCAWRTAQRDEKLFFGSGTQLSVL.

The V and J genes are TRBV5-4 and TRBJ2-7, with TRBD2 matching over 7 bases. This CDR3 is built from 13 residues. V was clipped by 3 bases and J by 6 bases; unmatched bases: 6. Per germline, CDR1 SGHNT and CDR2 YYREEE (reference sequence). CDR3 nucleotide sequence: TGTGCCAGCAGCTCTGGGGGGGAAGGCGAGCAGTACTTC. Protein: CASSSGGEGEQYF. Filled out from reference TRBV5-4 and TRBJ2-7, the complete variable domain reads ETGVTQSPTHLIKTRGQQVTLRCSSQSGHNTVSWYQQALGQGPQFIFQYYREEENGRGNFPPRFSGLQFPNYSSELNVNALELDDSALYLCASSSGGEGEQYFGPGTRLTVT.

The chain employs TRBV28 and TRBJ1-6, with D tentatively TRBD1 (6 bases). With 5 bases removed from V and 7 bases from J, the gap between germline ends came to 18 bases. The CDR3 has 16 residues. Germline assignment: CDR1 MDHEN and CDR2 SYDVKM. CDR3 amino acids: CASSDDDRRINSPLHF. CDR3 bases: TGTGCCAGCAGTGACGACGACAGGAGGATAAATTCACCCCTCCACTTT.